Listed below are T cell receptor beta chains from one sample, sequenced in a study of blood T cell repertoires in COVID-19. Method: immunoSEQ multiplex PCR; TCRdb's copy keeps in-frame clones and lacks some. The data show under 350,000 clones, 75% to 90% seen once. The sequencing sample was made of peripheral blood. The origin of the receptors is a woman in her seventies with acute or convalescent COVID-19. CDR3s include the opening cysteine and the closing phenylalanine or tryptophan. The D gene is left open where the match is weak. The listing skips clone size in some rows; elsewhere it reads once, few, many or a size class.

V	size	D	J	DNA	CDR3
TRBV5-8	-	TRBD1	TRBJ1-2	TGTGCCACCCCAACAGGGGTTGGCTACACCTTC	CATPTGVGYTF
TRBV6-5	-	TRBD1	TRBJ1-1	TGTGCCAGCAGTGACTCTAGGGGGCGGTTTACTGAAGCTTTCTTT	CASSDSRGRFTEAFF
TRBV6-5	-	-	TRBJ2-3	TGTGCCAGCAACGGACTAACAGATACGCAGTATTTT	CASNGLTDTQYF
TRBV13	-	-	TRBJ1-3	TGTGCCAGCAGCTTAGGAGGGGGAGCTGGAAACACCATATATTTT	CASSLGGGAGNTIYF
TRBV12-3/TRBV12-4	-	-	TRBJ1-1	TGTGCCAGCAGTCTGGGGGGATTCGGCGCTTTCTTT	CASSLGGFGAFF
TRBV6-5	-	-	TRBJ1-2	TGTGCCACAGCGAAGATTAGCTATGGCTACACCTTC	CATAKISYGYTF
TRBV3-1/TRBV3-2	-	-	TRBJ1-2	TGTGCCAGCAGCCAAGGTACAGATGGCTACACCTTC	CASSQGTDGYTF
TRBV18	-	-	TRBJ1-3	TGTGCCAGCTCACCACAACCGAGCTCTGGAAACACCATATATTTT	CASSPQPSSGNTIYF
TRBV27	-	-	TRBJ1-6	TGTGCCAGCAGTCCAGCCGGGTCACCCCTCCACTTT	CASSPAGSPLHF
TRBV2	once	-	TRBJ1-4	TGTGCCAGCGGTGGCCTGGAGGAAAAACTGTTTTTT	CASGGLEEKLFF
TRBV6-1	-	TRBD2	TRBJ2-7	TGTGCCAGCAGTGACGGACTAGCGGCGTACGAGCAGTACTTC	CASSDGLAAYEQYF
TRBV3-1/TRBV3-2	-	-	TRBJ1-3	TGTGCCAGCAGCCAGAGGCTGGAAAATGGAAACACCATATATTTT	CASSQRLENGNTIYF
TRBV6-5	-	-	TRBJ1-1	TGTGCCAGCAGTTCGCGGGTAAGGAACACTGAAGCTTTCTTT	CASSSRVRNTEAFF
TRBV7-8	-	TRBD1	TRBJ2-7	TGTGCCAGCAGCTGGGACAGGGTACGGGAGCAGTACTTC	CASSWDRVREQYF
TRBV30	-	TRBD1	TRBJ2-7	TGTGCCTGGAGTGCCGACAGGGGTAACTACGAGCAGTACTTC	CAWSADRGNYEQYF
TRBV7-2	-	TRBD2	TRBJ2-1	TGTGCCAGCAGCTTCTGGCGGGGGGCGGGAAATGAGCAGTTCTTC	CASSFWRGAGNEQFF
TRBV19	-	-	TRBJ1-5	TGTGCCAGTAGTGCCCCTCGGGTCACGAATCAGCCCCAGCATTTT	CASSAPRVTNQPQHF
TRBV6-5	-	-	TRBJ1-1	TGTGCCAGCAGTTCGCGTACATCAGGGGCCAGATTT	CASSSRTSGARF
TRBV6-2/TRBV6-3	-	-	TRBJ1-3	TGTGCCAGCAGCCCCCCAGGATACCGTACCTCTGGAAACACCATATATTTT	CASSPPGYRTSGNTIYF
TRBV3-1/TRBV3-2	-	-	TRBJ1-2	TGTGCCAGCAGCCCCACAAGGGGGGGGTTGAGCACCTTC	CASSPTRGGLSTF
TRBV20-1	-	-	TRBJ1-6	TGCAGTGCTAGTTGGCAGATAAAGAATTCACCCCTCCACTTT	CSASWQIKNSPLHF
TRBV23-1	-	TRBD1	TRBJ1-2	TGCGCCAGCAGTCGAATAACAGGGGACTATGGCTACACCTTC	CASSRITGDYGYTF
TRBV3-1/TRBV3-2	-	-	TRBJ2-7	TGTGCCAGCAGCCCGTATCAAACAGGCTACGAGCAGTACTTC	CASSPYQTGYEQYF
TRBV28	-	TRBD2	TRBJ2-3	TGTGCCAGCAGTTTACCTAGCGGGAACACAGATACGCAGTATTTT	CASSLPSGNTDTQYF
TRBV3-1/TRBV3-2	-	-	TRBJ2-5	TGTGCCAGCAGCTGGGGACTTCAGGGAGAGACCCAGTACTTC	CASSWGLQGETQYF
TRBV19	-	TRBD2	TRBJ2-3	TGTGCCAGTCGCGGGGGAAACACAGATACGCAGTATTTT	CASRGGNTDTQYF
TRBV20-1	-	-	TRBJ1-1	TGCGGAAACAGGGTGAATGAAGCTTTCTTT	CGNRVNEAFF
TRBV5-4	-	TRBD2	TRBJ2-2	TGTGCCAGCAGCTTCGCGGCGGGGGTTACCGGGGAGCTGTTTTTT	CASSFAAGVTGELFF
TRBV3-1/TRBV3-2	-	-	TRBJ1-1	TGTGCCAGCAGCCAAGAGAGGGAGACTGAAGCTTTCTTT	CASSQERETEAFF
TRBV7-8	-	-	TRBJ2-1	TGTGCCAGCACCTACTTGCCAAATGAGCAGTTCTTC	CASTYLPNEQFF
TRBV5-1	-	TRBD1	TRBJ1-1	TGCGCCAGCAGCTTGACAGGGGGCATCACTGAAGCTTTCTTT	CASSLTGGITEAFF
TRBV4-1	-	-	TRBJ1-2	TGCGCCAGCAGCCACTCAATCGGACAGAACTATGGCTACACCTTC	CASSHSIGQNYGYTF
TRBV6-2/TRBV6-3	-	-	TRBJ2-2	TGTGCCAGCAGTTTACAGGGAGTTACCGGGGAGCTGTTTTTT	CASSLQGVTGELFF
TRBV5-1	-	-	TRBJ2-7	TGCGCCAGCAGCCAAGGGGGGGTGGAGCAGTACTTC	CASSQGGVEQYF
TRBV18	-	TRBD2	TRBJ2-3	TGTGCCAGCTCACCTATGACTAGCGGGGCCACAGATACGCAGTATTTT	CASSPMTSGATDTQYF
TRBV30	-	-	TRBJ1-2	TGTGCCTGGAGTGCGACGCCGGGCTGGAGGGGCTACACCTTC	CAWSATPGWRGYTF
TRBV29-1	once	TRBD2	TRBJ2-1	TGCAGCGTTGATTATATAGCGGGGGGTCCGTCTGAGCAGTTCTTC	CSVDYIAGGPSEQFF
TRBV19	once	TRBD1	TRBJ1-4	TGTGCCAGTAGTATACTATTGGGACAGAGAAATGGAAAACTGTTTTTT	CASSILLGQRNGKLFF
TRBV19	-	TRBD2	TRBJ2-7	TGTGCCAGTAGTATCGTCGGGACTAGGAACGAGCAGTACTTC	CASSIVGTRNEQYF
TRBV5-4	-	-	TRBJ2-1	TGTGCCAGCAGCTCGGTTATGAAAAATGAGCAGTTCTTC	CASSSVMKNEQFF
TRBV2	-	-	TRBJ1-6	TGTGCCAGCAGCCTAGGGGGATCCTATAATTCACCCCTCCACTTT	CASSLGGSYNSPLHF
TRBV7-2	-	-	TRBJ1-6	TGTGCCAGCAGCTTCGGAGTTCTTAATTCACCCCTCCACTTT	CASSFGVLNSPLHF
TRBV2	-	-	TRBJ1-1	TGTGCCGGCACCGCGCCCTTGAACACTGAAGCTTTCTTT	CAGTAPLNTEAFF
TRBV5-4	-	-	TRBJ1-1	TGTGCCAGCAGCTATGAGGGGGTAACTGAAGCTTTCTTT	CASSYEGVTEAFF
TRBV19	few	-	TRBJ1-1	TGTGCCAGTAGTATTGGCCCAGCAGGAGAAGCTTTCTTT	CASSIGPAGEAFF
TRBV5-1	-	-	TRBJ1-2	TGCGCCAGCAGCTTGGCCCCAGCGGACTATGGCTACACCTTC	CASSLAPADYGYTF
TRBV5-4	-	TRBD1	TRBJ2-2	TGTGCCAGCAGCAGGGACAGCATCGCGAACACCGGGGAGCTGTTTTTT	CASSRDSIANTGELFF
TRBV7-9	-	TRBD1	TRBJ1-1	TGTGCCAGCAGCATGGACAGGTACATGAACACTGAAGCTTTCTTT	CASSMDRYMNTEAFF
TRBV18	-	TRBD2	TRBJ2-4	TGTGCCAGCTCACCACCGGGAGGGAAAAACATTCAGTACTTC	CASSPPGGKNIQYF
TRBV6-6	few	-	TRBJ2-7	TGTGCCAGCAGTTACTTCGTCGAAGGGGGCGGGAACGAGCAGTACTTC	CASSYFVEGGGNEQYF
TRBV5-8	-	TRBD1	TRBJ1-1	TGTGCCAGCAGCTTGCCAGGGGGCAGGAACACTGAAGCTTTCTTT	CASSLPGGRNTEAFF
TRBV6-6	-	-	TRBJ1-6	TGTGCCAGCAGCACAGGGACTTCACCCCTCCACTTT	CASSTGTSPLHF